This T cell receptor (beta chain) was sequenced for a study of blood T cell repertoires in COVID-19. The wider study: The United States, Italy and Spain supplied acute and convalescent COVID-19 samples.

Original processing methods: Amplification of reference gene primers was used by the study to estimate nucleated cell counts. Method: immunoSEQ multiplex PCR; TCRdb's copy keeps in-frame clones and lacks some. V, J and clone size reflect that table, while D and trimming were determined from the DNA. The table shows almost 400,000 clones, with 88% occurring only once. Participants' reported clinical history set cohort assignment. The CDR3 runs to 12 residues. Germline assignment: CDR1 SGHRS and CDR2 YFSETQ. V was clipped by 1 base and J by 7 bases, with 9 bases between them. The sample consisted of PBMCs or T cells enriched from blood (not recorded which). The clonotype was recovered from a young woman with acute COVID-19. V and J are TRBV5-1 and TRBJ2-7; tentative D call: TRBD1 (7 bases). The chain's CDR3 is CASSLQGGEQYF. The CDR3 DNA follows: TGCGCCAGCAGCTTGCAGGGGGGAGAGCAGTACTTC.